This T cell receptor (beta chain) was recovered during a study of blood T cell repertoires in COVID-19. Profiling relied on immunoSEQ multiplex PCR, and the TCRdb table lists in-frame clones only, not all of them. The sample contains about 250,000 clones, approximately 82% of which appear only once. Deletions cut 5 bases from V and 5 bases from J, with 12 bases between. This CDR3 spans 13 amino acids. Per germline, CDR1 SNHLY and CDR2 FYNNEI. This receptor was obtained from a man aged 80 or over with acute or convalescent COVID-19. The specimen sequenced was peripheral blood. The chain links TRBV2 to TRBJ2-5; the D gene is possibly TRBD2 (6 bases). CDR3 sequence (DNA): TGTGCCAGCAGTCGAGGGGCGGGGGAGACCCAGTACTTC. Encoded protein: CASSRGAGETQYF.